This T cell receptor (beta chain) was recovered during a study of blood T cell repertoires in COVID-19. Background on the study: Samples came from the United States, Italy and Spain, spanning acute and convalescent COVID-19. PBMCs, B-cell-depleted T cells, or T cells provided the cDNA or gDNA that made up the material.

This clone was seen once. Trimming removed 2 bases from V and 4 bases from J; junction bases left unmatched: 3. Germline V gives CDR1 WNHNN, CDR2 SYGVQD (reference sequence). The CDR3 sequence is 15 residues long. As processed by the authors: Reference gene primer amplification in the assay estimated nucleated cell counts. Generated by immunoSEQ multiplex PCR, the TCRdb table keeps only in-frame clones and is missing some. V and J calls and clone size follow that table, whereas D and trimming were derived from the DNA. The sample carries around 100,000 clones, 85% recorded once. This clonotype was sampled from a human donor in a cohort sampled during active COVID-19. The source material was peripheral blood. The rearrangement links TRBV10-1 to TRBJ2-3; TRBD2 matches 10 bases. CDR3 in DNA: TGCGCCAGCAGTGAGAGCGGGGGGGCCGCAGATACGCAGTATTTT. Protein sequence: CASSESGGAADTQYF.